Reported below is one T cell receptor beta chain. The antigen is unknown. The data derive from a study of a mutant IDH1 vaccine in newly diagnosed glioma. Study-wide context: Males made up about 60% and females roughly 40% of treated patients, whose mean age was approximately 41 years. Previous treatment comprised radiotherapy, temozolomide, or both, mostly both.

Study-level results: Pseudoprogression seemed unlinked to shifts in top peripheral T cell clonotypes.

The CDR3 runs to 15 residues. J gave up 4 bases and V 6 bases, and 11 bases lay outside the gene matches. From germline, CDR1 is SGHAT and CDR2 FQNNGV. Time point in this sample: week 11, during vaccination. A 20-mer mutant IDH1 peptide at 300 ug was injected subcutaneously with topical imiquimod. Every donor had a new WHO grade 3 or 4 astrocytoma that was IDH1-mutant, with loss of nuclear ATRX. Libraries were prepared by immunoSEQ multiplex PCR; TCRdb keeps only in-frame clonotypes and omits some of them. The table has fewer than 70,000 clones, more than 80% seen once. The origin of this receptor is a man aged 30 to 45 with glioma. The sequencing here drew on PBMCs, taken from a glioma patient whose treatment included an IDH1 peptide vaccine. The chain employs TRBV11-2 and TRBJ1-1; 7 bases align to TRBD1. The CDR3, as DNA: TGTGCCAGCAGTAAAGGGACAGCGGGCCGCACTGAAGCTTTCTTT. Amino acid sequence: CASSKGTAGRTEAFF. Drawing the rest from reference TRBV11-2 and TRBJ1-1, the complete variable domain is EAGVAQSPRYKIIEKRQSVAFWCNPISGHATLYWYQQILGQGPKLLIQFQNNGVVDDSQLPKDRFSAERLKGVDSTLKIQPAKLEDSAVYLCASSKGTAGRTEAFFGQGTRLTVV.